The 10 T cell receptor beta chains below were found in one sample sequenced in a study of cytomegalovirus exposure and HLA in healthy donors. Only in-frame clones appear in the TCRdb table, and some are missing; sequencing was by immunoSEQ multiplex PCR. The table lists roughly 150,000 clones, 84% of them singletons. The sequenced sample consisted of PBMCs. These receptors originate from a man between 25 and 39 years old in good health and CMV-seropositive.

This chain's CDR3 is CSVRTGLNTEAFF. The DNA of the CDR3 is TGCAGCGTTCGGACAGGGCTGAACACTGAAGCTTTCTTT. The chain has TRBV29-1 and TRBJ1-1; 8 bases map to TRBD1. J was trimmed by 0 bases and V by 5 bases; bases with no gene match: 2. CDR1 is SQVTM and CDR2 is ANQGSEA in the germline V gene. The CDR3 runs 13 residues.

The chain uses TRBV11-1 and TRBJ1-1; the D is unclear. CDR3 length: 13 residues. Trimming took 4 bases from V and 2 from J, leaving 8 bases between them. The germline gives CDR1 SGHAT, CDR2 FQDESV (reference sequence). For the CDR3, the DNA is TGTGCCAGCAGCTGGACTGATAACACTGAAGCTTTCTTT. Its translation: CASSWTDNTEAFF.

The V and J genes are TRBV20-1 and TRBJ2-7; TRBD1 matches 9 bases. This CDR3 contains 11 residues. CDR1 DFQATT and CDR2 SNEGSKA come from the germline V gene (reference sequence). CDR3 DNA: TGCAGCGGGACAGGGCCCAACGAGCAGTACTTC. Amino acids: CSGTGPNEQYF.

This clone was seen more than once but under ten times. The chain has TRBV19 and TRBJ2-5; a possible D gene is TRBD2 (5 bases). Trimming cost V 4 bases and J 5 bases, with 14 bases left between them. Per the germline V gene, CDR1 is LNHDA and CDR2 is SQIVND (reference sequence). The CDR3 is 14 amino acids. The CDR3 region is CASSSPGIGETQYF. The CDR3 nucleotides are TGTGCCAGTAGTAGTCCGGGAATAGGCGAGACCCAGTACTTC.

DNA of the CDR3: TGCGCCAGCAGCGGGGGGTCGAACACCGGGGAGCTGTTTTTT. This encodes CASSGGSNTGELFF. This chain joins TRBV10-1 and TRBJ2-2; TRBD2 aligns across 7 bases. V dropped 6 bases and J dropped 0; count of bases not matched to a gene: 1. The germline gives CDR1 WNHNN, CDR2 SYGVQD (reference sequence). The CDR3 covers 14 residues.

This sequence joins TRBV5-6 and TRBJ2-1; 11 nucleotides agree with TRBD2. Germline CDR1 reads SGHDT; CDR2 reads YYEEEE. The CDR3 runs 16 residues. V trimming: 3 bases; J trimming: 4 bases; junction bases outside the gene matches: 6. The CDR3 loop is CASSWDLAGGYNEQFF. The CDR3 region has the DNA TGTGCCAGCAGCTGGGATCTAGCGGGAGGTTACAATGAGCAGTTCTTC.

This clone was seen just once. The rearrangement links TRBV4-1 to TRBJ2-1; a weak D match, TRBD2 (5 bases). The CDR3 extends over 15 amino acids. The germline V gene encodes CDR1 MGHRA and CDR2 YSYEKL. Trimming removed 2 bases at V and 9 bases at J, with 17 bases between. The CDR3 region is CASSQPQEGSAEQFF. In DNA, the CDR3 is TGCGCCAGCAGCCAACCTCAAGAGGGTTCAGCTGAGCAGTTCTTC.

This clone came up a few times. The chain employs TRBV13 and TRBJ2-7; 8 bases align to TRBD2. After removal of 10 bases from V and 2 bases from J, the junction contained 10 bases not matched to a gene. The CDR3 spans 14 residues. Germline loops: CDR1 PRHDT, CDR2 FYEKMQ (reference sequence). The CDR3 loop reads CATHRGGEAYEQYF. CDR3 nucleotides: TGTGCCACCCACCGGGGGGGCGAAGCCTACGAGCAGTACTTC.

The J gene is TRBJ1-2, the V gene TRBV9; TRBD1 agrees at 7 bases. Germline V CDR1 and CDR2: SGDLS, YYNGEE. The CDR3 sequence is 14 residues long. J was trimmed by 3 bases and V by 7 bases; bases with no gene match: 9. This CDR3 reads CASGSLGQHYGYTF. CDR3 bases: TGTGCCAGCGGGAGCCTGGGACAGCACTATGGCTACACCTTC.

The gene calls are TRBV5-4 and TRBJ2-3, with D unresolved. The CDR3 is 12 residues long. V was shortened by 0 bases and J by 5 bases, with 4 bases between the two germline ends. Germline V CDR1 and CDR2: SGHNT, YYREEE (reference sequence). The DNA for the CDR3 is TGTGCCAGCAGCTTGGACGGAGATACGCAGTATTTT. Protein: CASSLDGDTQYF.